A selection of T cell receptor beta chains follows, all from one sample in a study of human T cells and chemical hapten exposure. TCRdb ran MiXCR on the RACE reads and lists one entry per CDR3 protein. The table shows just under 350,000 distinct CDR3 sequences, with around 7% occurring only once. Sequencing used whole blood, obtained in connection with sensitization to the hapten diphenylcyclopropenone (DPC). Source of these receptors: a woman aged 18-29 years with alopecia areata. Some clones in this sample may be carry-over from other donors' samples. Both conserved end residues are part of each CDR3. The D gene is left open where the match is weak. Not all rows give a size; the values are once, few, many and, for expanded clones, a class.

cdr3_nt	cdr3_aa	j_call	v_call	clone_size	d_call
TGCAGCGTTGTAATCCCAGGGGGGTACGAGCAGTACTTC	CSVVIPGGYEQYF	TRBJ2-7	TRBV29-1	few	.
TGTGCCAGCAGCCCTGAAACCGGGGAGCTGTTTTTT	CASSPETGELFF	TRBJ2-2	TRBV7-9	few	.
TGTGCTAGCAGCTACGACAGCCTTAACTATGGCTACACCTTC	CASSYDSLNYGYTF	TRBJ1-2	TRBV7-7	many	.
TGTGCCAGCAGAAGCCTTGGGGGGCAGAATGAGCAGTTCTTC	CASRSLGGQNEQFF	TRBJ2-1	TRBV13	many	.
TGTGCCAGCAGCCCCCGGACAGGGGTGAGCACTAATGAAAAACTGTTTTTT	CASSPRTGVSTNEKLFF	TRBJ1-4	TRBV7-8	.	TRBD1
TGCAGTGGTACAAGGGCTAACTATGGCTACACCTTC	CSGTRANYGYTF	TRBJ1-2	TRBV20-1	many	.
TGTGCCAGCAGCTCCGACAGGATCTCAGATACGCAGTATTTT	CASSSDRISDTQYF	TRBJ2-3	TRBV7-2	few	.
TGTGCCAGCACCCGGGACAGGGGATACAATGAGCAGTTCTTC	CASTRDRGYNEQFF	TRBJ2-1	TRBV12-3/TRBV12-4	many	TRBD1
TGTGCCAGCAGTATCCGCCAGGGTTGGACTGAAGCTTTCTTT	CASSIRQGWTEAFF	TRBJ1-1	TRBV28	.	.
TGTGCCAGCAGCTTAGATTACCTCTATGGCTACACCTTC	CASSLDYLYGYTF	TRBJ1-2	TRBV7-9	.	.
TGTGCCAGCAGCTTAGACCGGTCTGAAGCTTTCTTT	CASSLDRSEAFF	TRBJ1-1	TRBV7-9	.	.
TGTGCCAGCAGCCGCACAACGTACACAGATACGCAGTATTTT	CASSRTTYTDTQYF	TRBJ2-3	TRBV6-5	.	.
TGTGCCAGCACCCGCGGACTAGCGGGCGAGAACACCGGGGAGATGTTTTTT	CASTRGLAGENTGEMFF	TRBJ2-2	TRBV12-3/TRBV12-4	.	TRBD2
TGTGCCAGCAGCTCCAGGACTAGCGGGGGCGTACAAGAGACCCAGTACTTC	CASSSRTSGGVQETQYF	TRBJ2-5	TRBV11-2	many	TRBD2
TGTGCCAGCAGCCAAGATTGGGGTCTCCGCGGCTATGGCTACACCTTC	CASSQDWGLRGYGYTF	TRBJ1-2	TRBV3-1	.	.
TGTGCCAGCAGTCGATCGCCTGAGCAGTTCTTC	CASSRSPEQFF	TRBJ2-1	TRBV6-5	few	.
TGTGCCAGCAGTTTACCCCCGGGGGTCTACAGCTATGGCTACACCTTC	CASSLPPGVYSYGYTF	TRBJ1-2	TRBV12-3/TRBV12-4	.	.
TGTGCCAGCAGTTCCTACAGTACAGGGGAAGTTAACTATGGCTACACCTTC	CASSSYSTGEVNYGYTF	TRBJ1-2	TRBV28	.	TRBD1
TGTGCCAGCAGTTTCCAGGAAAACAATGAGCAGTTCTTC	CASSFQENNEQFF	TRBJ2-1	TRBV12-3/TRBV12-4	.	.
TGTGCCAGCAGCGGAGCTTACGGGGTTCTGGGCACTGAAGCTTTCTTT	CASSGAYGVLGTEAFF	TRBJ1-1	TRBV7-9	many	.
TGTGCCAGCAGTCGAGAACGGGACAGTTTGAATTCACCCCTCCACTTT	CASSRERDSLNSPLHF	TRBJ1-6	TRBV4-2	.	TRBD1
TGTGCCAGCACCAACAGAGTGGGGGCGGAGAGGAAATATAACACTGAAGCTTTCTTT	CASTNRVGAERKYNTEAFF	TRBJ1-1	TRBV6-1	many	.
TGTGCCAGCAGCTCGGGGGATCCAGGCGAGCAGTACTTC	CASSSGDPGEQYF	TRBJ2-7	TRBV7-8	.	.
TGTGCCAGCAGCTCCGAGGAGATCGGGACAGGGGCCGCGTATTACAATGAGCAGTTCTTC	CASSSEEIGTGAAYYNEQFF	TRBJ2-1	TRBV7-3	few	TRBD1
TGCGCCAGCAGCCGAAAAGGGGCAGCAGGGGCCAACGTCCTGACTTTC	CASSRKGAAGANVLTF	TRBJ2-6	TRBV4-3	few	.
TGTGCCAGCAGCTTAGGGGCAGGGATATACTATGGCTACACCTTC	CASSLGAGIYYGYTF	TRBJ1-2	TRBV7-2	.	.
TGTGCCAGCAGCCAAGATGTCGGCGGCGGAGATACGCAGTATTTT	CASSQDVGGGDTQYF	TRBJ2-3	TRBV14	many	.
TGTGCCAGCAGTTACGAGGCAGGGAGGGGGAACACCATATATTTT	CASSYEAGRGNTIYF	TRBJ1-3	TRBV6-6	many	.
TGTGCCAGCAGTTACGGTAGCGGAAACTACGAGCAGTACTTC	CASSYGSGNYEQYF	TRBJ2-7	TRBV6-2/TRBV6-3	many	.
TGCAGTGGGTACGGGGTGATGAACACTGAAGCTTTCTTT	CSGYGVMNTEAFF	TRBJ1-1	TRBV20-1	.	.
TGTGCCAGCAGTTGGGGGACAGGGGGCTTATACGAGCAGTACTTC	CASSWGTGGLYEQYF	TRBJ2-7	TRBV27	.	TRBD1
TGTGCCATCAGTCCGGTTACTAGTACCGGATACAATGAGCAGTTCTTC	CAISPVTSTGYNEQFF	TRBJ2-1	TRBV10-3	few	.
TGTGCCAGAAGCTTTCCTACCGGGACTAGTCAGGACGAGCAGTACTTC	CARSFPTGTSQDEQYF	TRBJ2-7	TRBV5-3	.	TRBD2
TGTGCCAGCACCGTGGACAGACCCACAGATACGCAGTATTTT	CASTVDRPTDTQYF	TRBJ2-3	TRBV21-1	few	.
TGTGCCAGCAGCTTAGTAGGGGGTGATATCTCCTACAATGAGCAGTTCTTC	CASSLVGGDISYNEQFF	TRBJ2-1	TRBV7-2	few	.
TGTGCCAGCAGATTAGCGGGGGGTGGCCAAGAGACCCAGTACTTC	CASRLAGGGQETQYF	TRBJ2-5	TRBV12-3/TRBV12-4	many	TRBD2
TGTGCCAGCAGTTTTTCTCATTGGGGGATGAACACTGAAGCTTTCTTT	CASSFSHWGMNTEAFF	TRBJ1-1	TRBV6-2/TRBV6-3	few	.
TGTGCCAGCAGCTCCCAGCGAAATCTTTACTATGGCTACACCTTC	CASSSQRNLYYGYTF	TRBJ1-2	TRBV7-2	few	.
TGTGCCAGCTCACGGGACAGGGATCGGGCAGATACGCAGTATTTT	CASSRDRDRADTQYF	TRBJ2-3	TRBV18	.	TRBD1
TGTGCCATCAGTGAGTCTAGGAGGCTGAGCGAGGGGGCCAACGTCCTGACTTTC	CAISESRRLSEGANVLTF	TRBJ2-6	TRBV10-3	many	.
TGCGCCAGCAGCCAAGTAGGGACAGGGGCGGATGAAAAACTGTTTTTT	CASSQVGTGADEKLFF	TRBJ1-4	TRBV4-1	.	TRBD1
TGTGCCAGCAGCCACCTTTCCGGGCACTATGGCTACACCTTC	CASSHLSGHYGYTF	TRBJ1-2	TRBV3-1	.	.
TGTGCCAGCAGCGGACAGGGGGCCCTGGCTGAGCAGTTCTTC	CASSGQGALAEQFF	TRBJ2-1	TRBV27	.	TRBD1
TGCGCCAGCAGCCAACTTAACTATGGCTACACCTTC	CASSQLNYGYTF	TRBJ1-2	TRBV4-3	few	.
TGTGCCAGCAGTTACGGACAGGGTAGAACGTCGACAGATACGCAGTATTTT	CASSYGQGRTSTDTQYF	TRBJ2-3	TRBV6-5	many	TRBD1
TGTGCTAGTGGTTTGCTATTCTCCCAGGGCGGGCATGGCTACACCTTC	CASGLLFSQGGHGYTF	TRBJ1-2	TRBV12-5	.	.
TGCGCCAGCAGCCGTATCGGGACAGCCCCGTCGATGAACACTGAAGCTTTCTTT	CASSRIGTAPSMNTEAFF	TRBJ1-1	TRBV4-1	.	TRBD1
TGTGCTAGTGGTACTCCCGCTCCCGGAGTAGGCACTGAAGCTTTCTTT	CASGTPAPGVGTEAFF	TRBJ1-1	TRBV12-5	few	.
TGTGCCAGCTCACCACCGGACAGTTACAATGAGCAGTTCTTC	CASSPPDSYNEQFF	TRBJ2-1	TRBV18	.	.
TGTGCCACCAGCAGAGATGGGGGCACGGGTGAAAAACTGTTTTTT	CATSRDGGTGEKLFF	TRBJ1-4	TRBV15	.	.
TGCGCCAGCAGCCAAAAGGGGACTAGCGGGGGCGGGGAGCAGTACTTC	CASSQKGTSGGGEQYF	TRBJ2-7	TRBV4-3	few	TRBD2
TGCGCCAGCAGTCGGACAGGGGAATCCTACAATGAGCAGTTCTTC	CASSRTGESYNEQFF	TRBJ2-1	TRBV5-1	many	TRBD1
TGTGCCAGCAGCCAGGGACAGGGCAGCTATGGCTACACCTTC	CASSQGQGSYGYTF	TRBJ1-2	TRBV6-5	many	TRBD1
TGCGCCAGCAGCCATGGGATAGGGGTTTCCGGGACAGGGGGCCGTAGCTCTGGGGCCAACGTCCTGACTTTC	CASSHGIGVSGTGGRSSGANVLTF	TRBJ2-6	TRBV4-3	many	TRBD1
TGTGCCAGCAGTTTGGTAGGGGGGACAGGGAGCCCCCAGTACTTC	CASSLVGGTGSPQYF	TRBJ2-5	TRBV6-6	many	TRBD1
TGTGCCAGCAGCTTCGACGGCTCCTCGGTAAACACCATATATTTT	CASSFDGSSVNTIYF	TRBJ1-3	TRBV5-5	.	.
TGTGCCAGCAGTAGACAGGGGACCAATCAGCCCCAGCATTTT	CASSRQGTNQPQHF	TRBJ1-5	TRBV6-5	few	TRBD1
TGTGCCAGCACCCTAGGGGGGAGGGAGCGGAACACTGAAGCTTTCTTT	CASTLGGRERNTEAFF	TRBJ1-1	TRBV7-9	.	.
TGTGCCAGCAGTTACTCCGCTAGCGGGGCCTACGAGCAGTACTTC	CASSYSASGAYEQYF	TRBJ2-7	TRBV6-5	few	TRBD2